This T cell receptor (beta chain) was profiled in a study of T cells in Graves' hyperthyroidism and ophthalmopathy. Study findings and constraints: A median 6.5 months before onset, the model predicted ophthalmopathy. Blood samples included most of the expanded thyroid clonotypes exceeding 0.001.

TCR beta CDR3 regions were amplified from RNA. The HTBI primer set served for first-round RT-PCR of the TCR CDR3. TCRdb processed the multiplex PCR reads anew with MiXCR; each CDR3 protein has one entry. The repertoire holds approximately 640,000 distinct CDR3 sequences, with nearly 45% as singletons. CDR1 is SGHVS and CDR2 is FQNEAQ in the germline V gene. The CDR3 totals 17 residues. The J segment lost 7 bases and the V segment lost 5 bases, leaving 14 bases of the junction unmatched. In the case of this clonotype: Its antigen is undetermined.

This chain joins TRBV7-8 and TRBJ2-2, with 9 bases that match TRBD1. The source material was peripheral blood or thyroid tissue (not recorded which). This TCR was recovered from an adult man with Graves' disease, either hyperthyroidism or ophthalmopathy (not recorded which). The CDR3 bases are TGTGCCAGCAGCCGCACAGGGACAGGGTCCTATGGCGGGGAGCTGTTTTTT. It translates to CASSRTGTGSYGGELFF.